These 18 T cell receptor beta chains were all obtained from the same sample, sequenced in a study of blood T cell repertoires in COVID-19. Assay: immunoSEQ multiplex PCR; the TCRdb copy retains only in-frame clones and omits some. The table has around 120,000 clones, around 87% seen once; the top ten hold almost 30%. Sequenced input: peripheral blood. The receptors shown here come from an older woman with acute or convalescent COVID-19.

Only one count was recorded for this clone. This chain uses TRBV5-4 with TRBJ2-1; 10 nucleotides line up with TRBD1. From germline, CDR1 is SGHNT and CDR2 YYREEE (reference sequence). V trimming: 2 bases; J trimming: 5 bases; junction bases outside the gene matches: 4. CDR3 length: 15 amino acids. CDR3 sequence: CASSLWTGGNNEQFF. The CDR3 DNA follows: TGTGCCAGCAGCTTATGGACAGGGGGTAACAATGAGCAGTTCTTC.

The chain couples TRBV4-1 to TRBJ2-5; tentative D call: TRBD1 (7 bases). CDR1 is MGHRA, CDR2 YSYEKL, per germline. The CDR3 contains 15 residues. V lost 4 bases to trimming and J lost 5 bases, with 17 bases between them. CDR3 bases: TGCGCCAGCAGCCCCAGCGGGCAACAGGGGGAGACCCAGTACTTC. Translated: CASSPSGQQGETQYF.

The gene calls are TRBV5-1 and TRBJ1-2, with 9 bases matching TRBD1. Germline lookup yields CDR1 SGHRS and CDR2 YFSETQ. This CDR3 is 14 amino acids long. V lost 4 bases to trimming and J lost 5 bases; unmatched junction nucleotides: 6. CDR3: CASSERDRVYGYTF. The DNA for the CDR3 is TGCGCCAGCAGCGAGAGGGACAGGGTGTATGGCTACACCTTC.

The V and J genes are TRBV30 and TRBJ1-1; the D is unclear. The CDR3 is 14 amino acids. V gave up 2 bases and J gave up 1 base, with 11 bases separating them. Germline V gene data show CDR1 as GTSNPN and CDR2 as SVGIG (reference sequence). Here the CDR3 reads CAWSWAGKNTEAFF. In DNA, the CDR3 is TGTGCCTGGAGTTGGGCGGGAAAGAACACTGAAGCTTTCTTT.

This clone was found once. The chain recombines TRBV9 with TRBJ1-1, with 11 nucleotides matching TRBD1. From germline, CDR1 is SGDLS and CDR2 YYNGEE. The CDR3 sequence is 15 residues long. J lost 6 bases, V lost 4 bases, and 8 bases had no gene match. CDR3 protein: CASSPRPGQGAEAFF. CDR3 in DNA: TGTGCCAGCAGCCCCCGTCCGGGACAGGGGGCTGAAGCTTTCTTT.

The chain carries TRBV29-1 and TRBJ2-2, with 12 bases identical to TRBD2. The CDR3 runs to 17 residues. Looked up from germline, CDR1 is SQVTM and CDR2 is ANQGSEA. V shed 7 bases, J shed 4 bases, and the junction held 13 bases outside the gene matches. This CDR3 reads CSAKTSGRTSGTGELFF. In nucleotides, the CDR3 is TGCAGCGCCAAGACTAGCGGGAGAACCTCTGGCACCGGGGAGCTGTTTTTT.

Only one count was recorded for this clone. The chain recombines TRBV5-4 with TRBJ1-6; D perhaps matches TRBD1 (5 bases). The CDR3 runs 19 residues. The V gene lost 0 bases and the J gene lost 3 bases, with 19 bases spanning the gap. The germline V gene has CDR1 SGHNT and CDR2 YYREEE (reference sequence). The CDR3 here is CASSLVSGRNGFYNSPLHF. CDR3 in DNA: TGTGCCAGCAGCTTGGTTTCAGGGCGGAACGGCTTCTATAATTCACCCCTCCACTTT. Supplemented by reference TRBV5-4 and TRBJ1-6, the full variable domain reads ETGVTQSPTHLIKTRGQQVTLRCSSQSGHNTVSWYQQALGQGPQFIFQYYREEENGRGNFPPRFSGLQFPNYSSELNVNALELDDSALYLCASSLVSGRNGFYNSPLHFGNGTRLTVT.

The V call is TRBV29-1, the J call TRBJ2-5; D gene uncertain. V was shortened by 3 bases and J by 3 bases, with 14 bases between the two germline ends. Germline lookup yields CDR1 SQVTM and CDR2 ANQGSEA. The CDR3 is 14 residues long. The CDR3, as DNA: TGCAGCGTTGACTCCTCCGCGGCGGAAGAGACCCAGTACTTC. Residues: CSVDSSAAEETQYF.

The chain joins TRBV2 to TRBJ2-3; D remains ambiguous. Trimming took 7 bases from V and 2 from J, leaving 13 bases between them. The germline gives CDR1 SNHLY, CDR2 FYNNEI. The CDR3 runs to 14 residues. CDR3: CASKVGPSTDTQYF. The CDR3 coding sequence is TGTGCCAGCAAGGTTGGGCCTTCCACAGATACGCAGTATTTT. The variable domain in full, completed from reference TRBV2 and TRBJ2-3, reads EPEVTQTPSHQVTQMGQEVILRCVPISNHLYFYWYRQILGQKVEFLVSFYNNEISEKSEIFDDQFSVERPDGSNFTLKIRSTKLEDSAMYFCASKVGPSTDTQYFGPGTRLTVL.

The V gene is TRBV30, the J gene TRBJ2-1; maybe TRBD2 (7 bases). Germline values: CDR1 GTSNPN, CDR2 SVGIG (reference sequence). The CDR3 runs 14 residues. In nucleotides, the CDR3 is TGTGCTGGGAGGGACGGGACATCCTACAATGAGCAGTTCTTC. Amino acid sequence: CAGRDGTSYNEQFF.

The V call is TRBV28, the J call TRBJ2-5, with 8 bases identical to TRBD2. The CDR3 runs 13 residues. Trimming removed 11 bases from V and 5 bases from J; junction bases left unmatched: 10. The germline V gene has CDR1 MDHEN and CDR2 SYDVKM. CDR3 nucleotides: TGTGCCGTCGGAGGCGGGGGGCGGGAGACCCAGTACTTC. Its protein product is CAVGGGGRETQYF.

The V call is TRBV5-4, the J call TRBJ2-6; 7 positions agree with TRBD2. The CDR3 has 18 residues. V trimming: 6 bases; J trimming: 2 bases; junction bases outside the gene matches: 14. Germline V gives CDR1 SGHNT, CDR2 YYREEE (reference sequence). CDR3: CASTLGGRGGAGANVLTF. In DNA, the CDR3 is TGTGCCAGCACCCTGGGTGGTCGTGGGGGGGCTGGGGCCAACGTCCTGACTTTC.

The gene calls are TRBV5-1 and TRBJ2-5; 8 nucleotides line up with TRBD1. The germline V gene encodes CDR1 SGHRS and CDR2 YFSETQ. The CDR3 has 15 amino acids. J was trimmed by 5 bases and V by 0 bases; bases with no gene match: 6. CDR3: CASSLAPGGHETQYF. The CDR3 region has the DNA TGCGCCAGCAGCTTGGCCCCAGGGGGCCACGAGACCCAGTACTTC. The full variable domain, completed using reference TRBV5-1 and TRBJ2-5, is KAGVTQTPRYLIKTRGQQVTLSCSPISGHRSVSWYQQTPGQGLQFLFEYFSETQRNKGNFPGRFSGRQFSNSRSEMNVSTLELGDSALYLCASSLAPGGHETQYFGPGTRLLVL.

The rearrangement links TRBV5-1 to TRBJ2-6; D possibly corresponds to TRBD1 (6 bases). Germline V CDR1 and CDR2: SGHRS, YFSETQ. Trimming shortened V by 3 bases and J by 0 bases, and 13 bases separated the two germline ends. The CDR3 spans 17 residues. The CDR3 loop reads CASSSLTGGSGANVLTF. CDR3 bases: TGCGCCAGCAGCTCACTGACAGGTGGCTCTGGGGCCAACGTCCTGACTTTC.

This chain uses TRBV7-9 with TRBJ1-1; D perhaps matches TRBD1 (6 bases). V was clipped by 1 base and J by 5 bases, with 23 bases between them. Germline V gene lookup returns CDR1 SEHNR and CDR2 FQNEAQ (reference sequence). CDR3 length: 18 amino acids. The CDR3 DNA is TGTGCCAGCAGCTTAGGAGACAGGTCCCGGTCGTGGAGGACTGAAGCTTTCTTT. Amino acids: CASSLGDRSRSWRTEAFF. The full variable domain, in which reference TRBV7-9 and TRBJ1-1 provide the parts outside the CDR3, is DTGVSQNPRHKITKRGQNVTFRCDPISEHNRLYWYRQTLGQGPEFLTYFQNEAQLEKSRLLSDRFSAERPKGSFSTLEIQRTEQGDSAMYLCASSLGDRSRSWRTEAFFGQGTRLTVV.

CDR3 nucleotide sequence: TGCGCCTGCCAATTAGCGGGGGGGTACAATGAGCAGTTCTTC. Its protein product is CACQLAGGYNEQFF. The gene calls are TRBV5-1 and TRBJ2-1; 11 bases line up with TRBD2. With 10 bases clipped from V and 4 bases from J, the junction kept 7 bases outside the gene matches. This CDR3 region has 14 residues. In germline, CDR1 is SGHRS, CDR2 YFSETQ.

The V call is TRBV5-1, the J call TRBJ2-7; tentatively, D is TRBD2 (6 bases). Trimming pared 8 bases from V and 6 bases from J, leaving 18 bases between. The CDR3 totals 13 residues. Per germline, CDR1 SGHRS and CDR2 YFSETQ. CDR3 sequence reads: CASYRDSPGEQYF. For the CDR3, the DNA is TGCGCCAGTTACCGGGACTCACCGGGCGAGCAGTACTTC.

V gene TRBV27 combines with J gene TRBJ1-1, with 12 bases that match TRBD1. The trim removed 5 bases at V and 11 bases at J, leaving 9 bases unmatched. From germline, CDR1 is MNHEY and CDR2 SMNVEV (reference sequence). The CDR3 runs 14 residues. The CDR3 sequence: CASSPVGDRGLAFF. The CDR3, as DNA: TGTGCCAGCAGTCCAGTGGGGGACAGGGGGCTTGCTTTCTTT.